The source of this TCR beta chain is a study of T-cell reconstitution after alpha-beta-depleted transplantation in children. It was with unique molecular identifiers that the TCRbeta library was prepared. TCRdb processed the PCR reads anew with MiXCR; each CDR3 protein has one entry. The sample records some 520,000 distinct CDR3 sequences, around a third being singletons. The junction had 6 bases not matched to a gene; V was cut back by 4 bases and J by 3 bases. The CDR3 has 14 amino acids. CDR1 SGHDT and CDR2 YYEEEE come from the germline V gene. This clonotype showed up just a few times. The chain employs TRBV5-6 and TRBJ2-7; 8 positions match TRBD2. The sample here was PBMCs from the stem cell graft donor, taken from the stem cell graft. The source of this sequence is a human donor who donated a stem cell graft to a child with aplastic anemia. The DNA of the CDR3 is TGTGCCAGCAGCCCGGATGCGGGGGGCTACGAGCAGTACTTC. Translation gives CASSPDAGGYEQYF.